What follows are 3 T cell receptor beta chains derived from one specimen sequenced in a study of CD8 T cells in Susac syndrome (dated by TCRdb to about 2019). Preparation of the library involved the immunoSEQ multiplex PCR assay. RNA was extracted with the RNeasy kit and about 0.5 to 1 ug was reverse transcribed using random hexamers. TCRdb ran its own pipeline on the public reads, namely fastp trimming at Q25 and MiXCR clone calling, and kept in-frame beta chains. Rows matching on CDR3 protein sequence are summarized as one entry with the most common DNA and genes. This sample has about 300,000 distinct CDR3 sequences in its table, and approximately 85% of those were observed once. Around 0.2% of the sample goes to the ten largest clones. Input material: CD8+ T cells from PBMCs. The receptors were gathered from a human donor with multiple sclerosis.

Only one count was recorded for this clonotype. The chain couples TRBV20-1 to TRBJ2-1, with TRBD2 identical over 14 bases. Per the germline V gene, CDR1 is DFQATT and CDR2 is SNEGSKA (reference sequence). Trimming at V came to 0 bases and at J to 8 bases, leaving 9 bases not matched to a gene. The CDR3 runs to 17 residues. The CDR3 loop is CSARDRLTSGRADEQFF. The CDR3 nucleotides read TGCAGTGCTAGAGACCGCCTGACTAGCGGGAGGGCCGATGAGCAGTTCTTC.

The chain joins TRBV28 to TRBJ2-7, with D perhaps matching TRBD1 or TRBD2 (5 bases each). This CDR3 spans 14 amino acids. The germline V gene has CDR1 MDHEN and CDR2 SYDVKM. The germline V and J ends were trimmed by 6 bases and 2 bases, with 14 bases remaining between them. DNA for the CDR3: TGTGCCAGCAGCGTAAACAGGAGGCCCTACGAGCAGTACTTC. Translation: CASSVNRRPYEQYF.

The V call is TRBV20-1, the J call TRBJ2-7; 8 bases are shared with TRBD1. There are 16 residues in the CDR3. Germline V lookup: CDR1 DFQATT, CDR2 SNEGSKA (reference sequence). Trimming at V came to 0 bases and at J to 5 bases, leaving 12 bases not matched to a gene. The CDR3 region has the DNA TGCAGTGCTAGAGATGGTGCGACAGGGGAGTACGACGAGCAGTACTTC. Protein sequence: CSARDGATGEYDEQYF.